These T cell receptor beta chains were read from a single sample in a study of response to subunit inactivated influenza vaccine. TCRdb passed the RT-PCR reads through MiXCR, listing each CDR3 protein once. The sample includes about 160,000 distinct CDR3 sequences, approximately 11% of them seen just once. The specimen was CD8+ T cells sorted from PBMCs, collected roughly 24 months after vaccination. The source is a man in his fifties or sixties who received an inactivated influenza vaccine. Both conserved end residues are part of each CDR3. A D gene is named only where the DNA matches it firmly. A row's size may be missing; if present it is once, few, many or a size class.

>.|TRBJ2-5|TRBV2|.
TGTGCCAGCAGTGAAGTGGCTAGTAGGGAGACCCAGTACTTC
CASSEVASRETQYF
>.|TRBJ2-1|TRBV7-6|few
TGTGCCAGCAGCCCTGAAAATCCAGGACCGTACTACAATGAGCAGTTCTTC
CASSPENPGPYYNEQFF
>TRBD1|TRBJ2-2|TRBV27|few
TGTGCCAGCAGTATTGGACAGGGAGGCGCCGGGGAGCTGTTTTTT
CASSIGQGGAGELFF
>TRBD1|TRBJ1-2|TRBV2|.
TGTGCCAGCAGTGAAGCTTGGCGGACAGGGGGCGAAGGCTACACCTTC
CASSEAWRTGGEGYTF
>.|TRBJ2-7|TRBV3-1|.
TGTGCCAGCAGTCAAGATGATGGGGCTCGGATCTACGAGCAGTACTTC
CASSQDDGARIYEQYF
>.|TRBJ1-2|TRBV10-3|.
TGTGCCATCAGAGAGGACACTAACTATGGCTACACCTTC
CAIREDTNYGYTF
>.|TRBJ2-7|TRBV12-3/TRBV12-4|.
TGTGCCAGCAGTTTCCAAGGGCTCCCTGGGTACGAGCAGTACTTC
CASSFQGLPGYEQYF
>.|TRBJ2-1|TRBV28|.
TGTGCCAGCAGTTTTGGGACTGATTACAATGAGCAGTTCTTC
CASSFGTDYNEQFF
>TRBD1|TRBJ2-2|TRBV29-1|.
TGCAGCGTTGAAGGGACAGGGAACACCGGGGAGCTGTTTTTT
CSVEGTGNTGELFF
>.|TRBJ2-7|TRBV5-1|.
TGCGCCAGCAGCCAGACAGGACCACCGGACGAGCAGTACTTC
CASSQTGPPDEQYF
>TRBD1|TRBJ1-2|TRBV10-3|.
TGTGCCATCAGTGATAAAGGACAGGCGGACCAGTACTATGGCTACACCTTC
CAISDKGQADQYYGYTF
>.|TRBJ1-1|TRBV7-8|few
TGTGCCAGCAGCCCTCTCCGCATGGTGGGATCAACTGAAGCTTTCTTT
CASSPLRMVGSTEAFF
>TRBD2|TRBJ2-1|TRBV12-3/TRBV12-4|.
TGTGCCAGCAGCCACGTCAAGGCGGGGGGGCCCGATGAGCAGTTCTTC
CASSHVKAGGPDEQFF
>TRBD1|TRBJ2-7|TRBV2|.
TGTGCCAGCATCGACAGGGAAAGCTCCTACGAGCAGTACTTC
CASIDRESSYEQYF
>.|TRBJ2-4|TRBV6-2/TRBV6-3|few
TGTGCCAGCAGTCCAAGACGGGACGTGAGAAACATTCAGTACTTC
CASSPRRDVRNIQYF
>.|TRBJ2-7|TRBV6-2/TRBV6-3|.
TGTGCCGCGAGGGGGTACCCCACCTACGAGCAGTACTTC
CAARGYPTYEQYF
>.|TRBJ1-1|TRBV6-5|.
TGTGCCAGCAGTTACTCGTTGGTTCTGAACACTGAAGCTTTCTTT
CASSYSLVLNTEAFF
>.|TRBJ2-1|TRBV12-3/TRBV12-4|many
TGTGCCAGCAGTTTAACCGGGGGAGAAAACAATGAGCAGTTCTTC
CASSLTGGENNEQFF
>.|TRBJ2-1|TRBV27|few
TGTGCCAGCAGTTACGGCGGGTACTCCTACAATGAGCAGTTCTTC
CASSYGGYSYNEQFF
>TRBD2|TRBJ2-7|TRBV6-2/TRBV6-3|many
TGTGCCAGCAGTACCAAACCGGGACTAGCAGCCTACGAGCAGTACTTC
CASSTKPGLAAYEQYF
>.|TRBJ2-7|TRBV7-9|.
TGTGCCAGCAGCTTAACAGAAGCATACGAGCAGTACTTC
CASSLTEAYEQYF
>.|TRBJ1-4|TRBV11-2|few
TGTGCCAGCAGCCAAACTAATGAAAAACTGTTTTTT
CASSQTNEKLFF
>.|TRBJ1-1|TRBV12-3/TRBV12-4|many
TGTGCCAGCAGTTTGAACAGGAACACTGAAGCTTTCTTT
CASSLNRNTEAFF
>TRBD2|TRBJ2-7|TRBV5-1|few
TGCGCCAGCAGCTTACGGACTAGCGGTTACGAGCAGTACTTC
CASSLRTSGYEQYF
>TRBD2|TRBJ2-1|TRBV5-1|.
TGCGCCAGCAGCTCCGGGACTAGCGGGGGGTCCTACAATGAGCAGTTCTTC
CASSSGTSGGSYNEQFF
>.|TRBJ2-3|TRBV12-3/TRBV12-4|many
TGTGCCAGCAGTCCGCAGGGAATTGGCACAGATACGCAGTATTTT
CASSPQGIGTDTQYF
>TRBD2|TRBJ2-3|TRBV11-2|.
TGTGCCAGCACCCTTAGCGGGAGCGGCACAGATACGCAGTATTTT
CASTLSGSGTDTQYF
>.|TRBJ2-1|TRBV28|few
TGTGCCAGCAGTTTGGCATCCTCAGGGGGGTCGAATGAGCAGTTCTTC
CASSLASSGGSNEQFF
>TRBD1|TRBJ2-3|TRBV7-2|few
TGTGCCAGCGCTCCCGGGACAGCAATCACAGATACGCAGTATTTT
CASAPGTAITDTQYF
>.|TRBJ2-1|TRBV20-1|many
TGCAGTGCTTCCAGGGGTTTGGAGCAGTTCTTC
CSASRGLEQFF
>.|TRBJ2-1|TRBV5-5|.
TGTGCCAGCACTAGCGCCTATGAGCAGTTCTTC
CASTSAYEQFF
>.|TRBJ2-7|TRBV20-1|.
TGCAGTGCTAGAGATTTGGAGGGCCGAACCCCCTACAAGCAGTACTTC
CSARDLEGRTPYKQYF
>TRBD2|TRBJ2-1|TRBV12-3/TRBV12-4|.
TGTGCCAGCAGTTTAGGGGGACTAGCGGGGTTTTACAATGAGCAGTTCTTC
CASSLGGLAGFYNEQFF
>TRBD1|TRBJ2-1|TRBV11-2|few
TGTGCCAGCAGCTTAACCCGACAGGGAGCCTACAATGAGCAGTTCTTC
CASSLTRQGAYNEQFF